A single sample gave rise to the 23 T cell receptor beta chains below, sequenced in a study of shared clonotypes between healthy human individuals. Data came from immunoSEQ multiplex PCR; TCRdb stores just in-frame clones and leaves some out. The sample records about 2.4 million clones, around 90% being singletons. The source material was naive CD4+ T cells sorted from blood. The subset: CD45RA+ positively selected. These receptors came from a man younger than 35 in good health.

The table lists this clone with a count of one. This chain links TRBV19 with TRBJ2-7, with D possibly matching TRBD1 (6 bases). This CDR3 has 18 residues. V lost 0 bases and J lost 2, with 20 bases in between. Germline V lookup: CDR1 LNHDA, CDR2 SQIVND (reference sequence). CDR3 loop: CASSIEGRGVSKPYEQYF. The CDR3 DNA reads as TGTGCCAGTAGTATAGAGGGCAGGGGAGTTTCAAAACCCTACGAGCAGTACTTC.

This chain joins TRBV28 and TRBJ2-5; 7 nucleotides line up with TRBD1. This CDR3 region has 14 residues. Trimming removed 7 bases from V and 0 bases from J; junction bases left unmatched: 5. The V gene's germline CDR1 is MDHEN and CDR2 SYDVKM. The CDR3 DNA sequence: TGTGCCAGCAACCCAGGGGGTTACCAAGAGACCCAGTACTTC. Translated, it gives CASNPGGYQETQYF. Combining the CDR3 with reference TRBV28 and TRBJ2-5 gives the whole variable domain DVKVTQSSRYLVKRTGEKVFLECVQDMDHENMFWYRQDPGLGLRLIYFSYDVKMKEKGDIPEGYSVSREKKERFSLILESASTNQTSMYLCASNPGGYQETQYFGPGTRLLVL.

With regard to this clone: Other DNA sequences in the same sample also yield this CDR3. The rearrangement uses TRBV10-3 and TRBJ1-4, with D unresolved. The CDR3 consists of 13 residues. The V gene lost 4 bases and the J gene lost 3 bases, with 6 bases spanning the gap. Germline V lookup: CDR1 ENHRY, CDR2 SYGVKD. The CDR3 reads CAISVAANEKLFF. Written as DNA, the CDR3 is TGTGCCATCAGTGTGGCGGCTAATGAAAAACTGTTTTTT.

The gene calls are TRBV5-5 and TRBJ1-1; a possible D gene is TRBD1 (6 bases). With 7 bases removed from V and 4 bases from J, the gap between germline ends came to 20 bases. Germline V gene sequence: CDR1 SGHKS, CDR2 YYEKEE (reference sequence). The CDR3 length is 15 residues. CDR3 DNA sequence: TGTGCCAGCTCCATTACAGCGGGGGCCGGCACTGAAGCTTTCTTT. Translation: CASSITAGAGTEAFF.

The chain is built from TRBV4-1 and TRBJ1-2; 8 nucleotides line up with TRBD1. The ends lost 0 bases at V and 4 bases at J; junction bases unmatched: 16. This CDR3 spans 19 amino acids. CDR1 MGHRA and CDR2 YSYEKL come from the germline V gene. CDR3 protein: CASSQDRTGSFVGSYGYTF. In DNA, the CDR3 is TGCGCCAGCAGCCAAGATCGGACAGGGAGTTTTGTAGGTAGCTATGGCTACACCTTC.

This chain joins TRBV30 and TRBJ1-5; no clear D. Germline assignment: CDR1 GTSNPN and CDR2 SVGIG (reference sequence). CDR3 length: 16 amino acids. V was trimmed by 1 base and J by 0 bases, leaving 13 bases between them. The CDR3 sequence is CAWSDGWGNSNQPQHF. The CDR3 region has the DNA TGTGCCTGGAGTGATGGATGGGGAAATAGCAATCAGCCCCAGCATTTT.

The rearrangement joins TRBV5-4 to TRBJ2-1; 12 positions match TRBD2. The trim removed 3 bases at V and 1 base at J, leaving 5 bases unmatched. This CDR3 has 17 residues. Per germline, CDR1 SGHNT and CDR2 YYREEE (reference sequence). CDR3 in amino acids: CASSSLLAGGSYNEQFF. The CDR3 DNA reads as TGTGCCAGCAGCTCTTTACTAGCGGGGGGTTCCTACAATGAGCAGTTCTTC.

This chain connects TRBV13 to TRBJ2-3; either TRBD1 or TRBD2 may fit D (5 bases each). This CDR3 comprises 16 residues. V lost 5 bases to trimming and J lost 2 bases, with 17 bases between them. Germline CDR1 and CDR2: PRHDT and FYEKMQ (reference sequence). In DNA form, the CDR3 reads TGTGCCAGCAGCCCGCAACCGTCGGGGCCCACAGATACGCAGTATTTT. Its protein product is CASSPQPSGPTDTQYF.

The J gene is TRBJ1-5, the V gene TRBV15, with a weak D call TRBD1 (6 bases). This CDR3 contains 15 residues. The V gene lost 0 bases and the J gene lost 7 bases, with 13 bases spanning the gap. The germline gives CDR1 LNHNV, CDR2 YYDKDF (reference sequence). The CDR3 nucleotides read TGTGCCACCAGCAGAGAGGGGGCAGGGAACCAGCCCCAGCATTTT. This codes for CATSREGAGNQPQHF.

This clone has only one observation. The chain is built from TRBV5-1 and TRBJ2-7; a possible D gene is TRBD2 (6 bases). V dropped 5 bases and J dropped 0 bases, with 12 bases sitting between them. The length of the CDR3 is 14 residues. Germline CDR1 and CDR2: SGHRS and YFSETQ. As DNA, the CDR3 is TGCGCCAGCAGACCCCTAGCGACCTCCTACGAGCAGTACTTC. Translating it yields CASRPLATSYEQYF. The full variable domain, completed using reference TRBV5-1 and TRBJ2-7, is KAGVTQTPRYLIKTRGQQVTLSCSPISGHRSVSWYQQTPGQGLQFLFEYFSETQRNKGNFPGRFSGRQFSNSRSEMNVSTLELGDSALYLCASRPLATSYEQYFGPGTRLTVT.

The CDR3 protein is CASTQNGAGQETQYF. CDR3 coding DNA: TGTGCCAGCACCCAAAACGGGGCGGGACAAGAGACCCAGTACTTC. V gene TRBV6-1 combines with J gene TRBJ2-5; D is perhaps TRBD2 (6 bases). CDR1 and CDR2 (germline): MNHNS, SASEGT. Trimming removed 7 bases at V and 2 bases at J, with 17 bases between. This CDR3 has 15 residues.

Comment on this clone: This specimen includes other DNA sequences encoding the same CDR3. CDR3 coding DNA: TGTGCCAGCAGCTTGGCAGAGTCTTCATACAATGAGCAGTTCTTC. It encodes CASSLAESSYNEQFF. The chain joins TRBV5-5 to TRBJ2-1, with D uncertain. V was cut by 0 bases and J by 4 bases, with 11 bases left in between. The length of the CDR3 is 15 residues. The germline CDR1 and CDR2 sequences are SGHKS and YYEKEE (reference sequence). Variable domain in full (rest from reference TRBV5-5 and TRBJ2-1): DAGVTQSPTHLIKTRGQQVTLRCSPISGHKSVSWYQQVLGQGPQFIFQYYEKEERGRGNFPDRFSARQFPNYSSELNVNALLLGDSALYLCASSLAESSYNEQFFGPGTRLTVL.

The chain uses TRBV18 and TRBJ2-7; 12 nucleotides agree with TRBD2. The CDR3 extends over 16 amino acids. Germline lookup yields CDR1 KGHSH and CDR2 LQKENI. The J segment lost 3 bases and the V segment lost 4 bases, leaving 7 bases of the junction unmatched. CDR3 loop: CASSLTGTSGHYEQYF. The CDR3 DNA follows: TGTGCCAGCTCACTAACCGGGACTAGCGGGCACTACGAGCAGTACTTC.

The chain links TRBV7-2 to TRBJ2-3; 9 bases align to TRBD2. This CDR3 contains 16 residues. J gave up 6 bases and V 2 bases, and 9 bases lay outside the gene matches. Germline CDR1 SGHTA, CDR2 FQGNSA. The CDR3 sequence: CASSLNAGGPADTQYF. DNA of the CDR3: TGTGCCAGCAGCTTAAATGCGGGAGGGCCCGCGGATACGCAGTATTTT.

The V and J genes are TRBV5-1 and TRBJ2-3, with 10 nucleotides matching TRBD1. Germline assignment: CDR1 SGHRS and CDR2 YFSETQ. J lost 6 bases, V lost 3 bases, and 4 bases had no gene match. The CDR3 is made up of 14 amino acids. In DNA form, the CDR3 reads TGCGCCAGCAGCTGGGACAGGGGTTGGGATACGCAGTATTTT. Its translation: CASSWDRGWDTQYF.

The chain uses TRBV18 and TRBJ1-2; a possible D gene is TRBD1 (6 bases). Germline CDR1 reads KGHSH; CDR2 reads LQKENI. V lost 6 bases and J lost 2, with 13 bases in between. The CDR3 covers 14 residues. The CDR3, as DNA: TGTGCCAGCTCGTCCACAGGGACCAACTATGGCTACACCTTC. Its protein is CASSSTGTNYGYTF.

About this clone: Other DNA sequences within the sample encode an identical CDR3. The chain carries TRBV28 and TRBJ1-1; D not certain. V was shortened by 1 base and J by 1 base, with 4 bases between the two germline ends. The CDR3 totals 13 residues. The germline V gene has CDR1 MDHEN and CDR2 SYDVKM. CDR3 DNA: TGTGCCAGCAGTTTATTCGGGAACACTGAAGCTTTCTTT. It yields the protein CASSLFGNTEAFF.

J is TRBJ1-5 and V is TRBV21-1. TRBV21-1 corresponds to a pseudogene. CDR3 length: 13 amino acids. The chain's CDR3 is CASSMAGREPQHF. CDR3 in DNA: TGTGCCAGCAGCATGGCAGGGCGGGAGCCCCAGCATTTT.

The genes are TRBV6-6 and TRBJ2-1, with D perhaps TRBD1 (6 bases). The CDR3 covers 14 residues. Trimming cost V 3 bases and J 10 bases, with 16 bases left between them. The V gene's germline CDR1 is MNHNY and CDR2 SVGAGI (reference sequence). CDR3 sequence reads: CASSYGAGVSEQFF. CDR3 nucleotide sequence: TGTGCCAGCAGTTATGGGGCAGGGGTAAGCGAGCAGTTCTTC.

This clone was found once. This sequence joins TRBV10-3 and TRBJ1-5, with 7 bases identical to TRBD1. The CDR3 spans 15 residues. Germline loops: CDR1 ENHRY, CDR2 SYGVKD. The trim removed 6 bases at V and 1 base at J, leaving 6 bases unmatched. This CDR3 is CAIREGAESNQPQHF. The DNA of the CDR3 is TGTGCCATCAGGGAGGGGGCGGAGAGCAATCAGCCCCAGCATTTT.

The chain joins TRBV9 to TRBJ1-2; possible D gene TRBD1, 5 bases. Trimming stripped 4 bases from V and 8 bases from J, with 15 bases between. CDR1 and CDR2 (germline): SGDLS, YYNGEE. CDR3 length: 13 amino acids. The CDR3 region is CASSPGWEGGYTF. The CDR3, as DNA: TGTGCCAGCAGCCCAGGGTGGGAGGGCGGCTACACCTTC.

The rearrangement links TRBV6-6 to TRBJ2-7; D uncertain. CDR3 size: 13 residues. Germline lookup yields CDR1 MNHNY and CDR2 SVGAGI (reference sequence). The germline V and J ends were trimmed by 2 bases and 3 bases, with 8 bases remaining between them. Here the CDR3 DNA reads TGTGCCAGCAGTTACCCTAGTGACTACGAGCAGTACTTC. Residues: CASSYPSDYEQYF.

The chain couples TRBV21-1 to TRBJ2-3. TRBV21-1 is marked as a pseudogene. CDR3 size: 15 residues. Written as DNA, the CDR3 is TGTGCCAGCAGCCCCGGACCCTCACGAATGGATACGCAGTATTTT. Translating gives CASSPGPSRMDTQYF.